The 10 T cell receptor beta chains listed next were all sequenced from one sample in a study of T cell repertoires in cytomegalovirus infection. TCRdb recomputed calls from the reads with MiXCR, one row per CDR3 protein. The sample includes more than 150,000 distinct CDR3 sequences, roughly 20% of them seen just once. Input material: PBMCs. The source of these receptors is a human donor in good health (CMV status not recorded). Some clones in this sample may be carry-over from other donors' samples.

The chain combines TRBV7-3 with TRBJ2-1; D not certain. In germline, CDR1 is SGHTA, CDR2 FQGTGA. The CDR3 has 13 amino acids. Trimming cost V 4 bases and J 8 bases, with 12 bases left between them. This chain's CDR3 is CASSSTYRDEQFF. Here the CDR3 DNA reads TGTGCCAGCAGCTCCACCTATCGGGATGAGCAGTTCTTC.

This chain uses TRBV2 with TRBJ2-5, with TRBD1 identical over 7 bases. Per the germline V gene, CDR1 is SNHLY and CDR2 is FYNNEI. The CDR3 is made up of 15 amino acids. J gave up 3 bases and V 7 bases, and 11 bases lay outside the gene matches. CDR3 nucleotide sequence: TGTGCCAGCAATGAGAATCAGGGGGACGAAGAGACCCAGTACTTC. Translation gives CASNENQGDEETQYF.

Notes on this clonotype: It is likely a read error, because the conserved phenylalanine at the end of the CDR3 is missing. V gene TRBV7-3 combines with J gene TRBJ2-2; D tentatively fits TRBD1 or TRBD2 (6 bases each). There are 17 residues in the CDR3. Per germline, CDR1 SGHTA and CDR2 FQGTGA. V was clipped by 3 bases and J by 5 bases, with 19 bases between them. The CDR3 here is CASSLYGGLETTGELFS. CDR3 DNA sequence: TGTGCCAGCAGCTTGTATGGGGGGCTCGAAACGACCGGGGAGCTGTTTTCT.

This clonotype turned up a few times. The chain joins TRBV28 to TRBJ1-2; D gene unclear. The CDR3 sequence is 13 residues long. V lost 6 bases to trimming and J lost 6 bases, with 14 bases between them. Germline V gene sequence: CDR1 MDHEN, CDR2 SYDVKM. CDR3 bases: TGTGCCAGCAGGGAGGAGCGATCGGATGGCTACACCTTC. Amino acid sequence: CASREERSDGYTF.

The sample holds a few counts of this clonotype. The rearrangement uses TRBV6-1 and TRBJ2-5; no reliable D call. V was clipped by 5 bases and J by 3 bases, with 7 bases between them. CDR1 is MNHNS and CDR2 is SASEGT in the germline V gene. The CDR3 length is 12 residues. The CDR3 DNA follows: TGTGCCAGCAGTTTAGGTAAAGAGACCCAGTACTTC. This encodes CASSLGKETQYF.

J is TRBJ2-2 and V is TRBV20-1; the D gene is possibly TRBD2 (6 bases). The CDR3 has 16 amino acids. From germline, CDR1 is DFQATT and CDR2 SNEGSKA (reference sequence). Trimming cost V 2 bases and J 7 bases, with 20 bases left between them. The CDR3 DNA sequence: TGCAGTGCTAGAAATGGGGGGTTCCCGGGCGGCGGGGAGCTGTTTTTT. This gives the protein CSARNGGFPGGGELFF.

CDR3 in DNA: TGTGCCAGCAGCCTACTCTCCCGGAGCGGGAGGGGTAATGAGCAGTTCTTC. It translates to CASSLLSRSGRGNEQFF. This chain uses TRBV7-2 with TRBJ2-1; 10 nucleotides line up with TRBD2. CDR1 is SGHTA, CDR2 FQGNSA, per germline. This CDR3 spans 17 amino acids. With V trimmed by 5 bases and J by 7 bases, 14 bases remained unmatched.

This clonotype was found a few times. The V gene is TRBV20-1, the J gene TRBJ1-4; possible D gene TRBD1, 6 bases. The CDR3 spans 16 residues. The V gene's germline CDR1 is DFQATT and CDR2 SNEGSKA (reference sequence). Trimming took off 1 base at V and 7 bases at J, with 19 bases between the two ends. CDR3 nucleotides: TGCAGTGCTAGAGCTCCCATCAGGGGAGAAGGTGAAAAACTGTTTTTT. This encodes CSARAPIRGEGEKLFF.

There are many counts of this clonotype. The chain recombines TRBV7-2 with TRBJ1-1, with D possibly matching TRBD1 (5 bases). Germline V gene lookup returns CDR1 SGHTA and CDR2 FQGNSA. This CDR3 comprises 13 residues. V dropped 3 bases and J dropped 8 bases, with 13 bases sitting between them. The CDR3 coding sequence is TGTGCCAGCAGCTTTCTGGATAGGGGAGAAGCTTTCTTT. Its translation: CASSFLDRGEAFF.

This clonotype was detected ten times or more. The chain carries TRBV5-5 and TRBJ1-1, with TRBD1 matching 8 bases. Germline V CDR1 and CDR2: SGHKS, YYEKEE (reference sequence). The length of the CDR3 is 16 residues. Trimming removed 4 bases from V and 5 bases from J; junction bases left unmatched: 13. CDR3 in DNA: TGTGCCAGCAGCGAACAAAGCAGGGGGCGCTTTACTGAAGCTTTCTTT. It specifies CASSEQSRGRFTEAFF.